This record covers a single T cell receptor (beta chain). This specimen comes from a study of identical twins. In TCRdb, the 5' RACE reads were re-called with MiXCR into one record per CDR3 protein. The table lists hundreds of thousands of distinct CDR3 sequences, 18% of them singletons, with under 15% in the top ten. Another study also made use of these data, one on T cells expressing NK-cell markers.

The receptor was isolated from a woman aged 18-35 years in good health. Sequenced sample: PBMCs.

As DNA, the CDR3 is TGTGCCATCAGTGAGGGACAAATGCCGGCCTACGAGCAGTACTTC. Amino acids: CAISEGQMPAYEQYF. V and J are TRBV10-3 and TRBJ2-7; TRBD1 might be the D (5 bases). CDR1 ENHRY and CDR2 SYGVKD come from the germline V gene. Between the trimmed V and J ends, which lost 2 bases and 2 bases, there was a span of 13 bases. CDR3 length equals 15 residues.